The T cell receptor beta chain described here comes from a study of human T cells and chemical hapten exposure (dated by TCRdb to about 2021). For the wider study: Libraries were pooled for sequencing, and variation in per-sample TCR yields was attributed mainly to small differences in library volumes within the pool. Peripheral blood TCR repertoire changes were tracked in vivo in alopecia patients during primary and secondary sensitization to the hapten diphenylcyclopropenone (DPC). Each blood RNA sample was used to sequence both TCR alpha and TCR beta chains. Results the study describes overall, beyond this receptor: Repeated subsampling changed both the strength of the expansion versus patch-test correlation and the threshold at which that correlation became significant. DPC sensitization did not change the number of TCRs with a frequency above 1 in 1000, and there was no evidence of changes in global repertoire structure.

This sample's time point label indicates: healthy volunteer bleed at 2 weeks. Total RNA was extracted from unfractionated whole blood collected in Tempus Blood RNA tubes. Four to six healthy volunteers were used as TCR sequencing controls and were bled at day 0, 2 weeks and 6 weeks. Library construction relied on RACE. The instrument given in TCRdb is NextSeq 500. Library preparation attached unique molecular identifiers to individual cDNA molecules for quantitative, reproducible TCR counting. As for the authors' bioinformatics: Samples had a median of about 96,000 TCRs, with a range from roughly 23,224 to 750,000. The Decombinator software suite was used to annotate the V, J and CDR3 of the TCR reads. Every sample was subsampled to the same number of TCRs (28,000) for the PS versus PT1 abundance plots. Expanded TCRs were defined as absent before sensitization and observed at least eight times at the 2-week time point. TCRdb reworked the public reads: Q25 trimming with fastp, MiXCR clone assembly, productive beta chains retained. Entries are consolidated by CDR3 protein sequence, retaining the most common genes and DNA. These V and J calls rely on TCRdb rather than the paper's analysis. The sample table shows roughly 130,000 distinct CDR3 sequences, and around 8.3% are seen once. Approximately 2% of the sample lies in the top ten.

With regard to this clonotype: Its antigen is not yet known. Base qualities are missing; no much larger clone stands one base away.

Trimming removed 2 bases from V and 5 bases from J, leaving 13 bases between the germline ends. From the germline V gene, CDR1 is SGHDT and CDR2 is YYEEEE. From its cysteine to its phenylalanine, the CDR3 spans 14 amino acids. Here the CDR3 DNA is all that survives: 42 bases in frame from base 1. The TCR was taken from a male donor in good health. Some clones in this sample may be carry-over from other donors' samples. Here the chain combines TRBV5-6 and TRBJ1-1; the D gene is possibly TRBD1, with 5 bases matching. Sequenced sample: whole blood. DNA sequence: TGTGCCAGCAGCTTCGGGGCGACCAGGACTGAAGCTTTCTTT. Protein translation: CASSFGATRTEAFF.